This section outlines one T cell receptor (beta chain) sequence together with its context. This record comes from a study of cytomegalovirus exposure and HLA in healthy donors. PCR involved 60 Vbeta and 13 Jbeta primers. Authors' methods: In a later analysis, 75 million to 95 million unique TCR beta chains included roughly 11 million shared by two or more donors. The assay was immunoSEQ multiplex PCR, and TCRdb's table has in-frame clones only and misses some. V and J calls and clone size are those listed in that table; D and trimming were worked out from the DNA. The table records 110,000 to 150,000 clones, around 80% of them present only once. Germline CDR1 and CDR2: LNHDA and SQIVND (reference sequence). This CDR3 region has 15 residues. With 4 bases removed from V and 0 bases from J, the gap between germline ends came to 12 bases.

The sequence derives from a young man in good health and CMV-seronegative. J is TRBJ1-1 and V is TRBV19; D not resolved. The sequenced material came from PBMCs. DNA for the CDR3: TGTGCCAGTAGTACCATCAGGTTGATGAACACTGAAGCTTTCTTT. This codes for CASSTIRLMNTEAFF. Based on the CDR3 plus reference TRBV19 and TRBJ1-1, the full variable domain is DGGITQSPKYLFRKEGQNVTLSCEQNLNHDAMYWYRQDPGQGLRLIYYSQIVNDFQKGDIAEGYSVSREKKESFPLTVTSAQKNPTAFYLCASSTIRLMNTEAFFGQGTRLTVV.